This is a list of T cell receptor beta chains from one sample in a study of blood T cell repertoires in COVID-19. Sequencing was performed with immunoSEQ multiplex PCR; in TCRdb, only in-frame clones are kept and a portion is missing. The sample lists around 620,000 clones; 90% were seen once. The sequenced material came from peripheral blood. The origin of the receptors is a woman under 30 with acute or convalescent COVID-19. Both conserved end residues are part of each CDR3. Fields, in order: D gene, clone size, V gene, J gene, CDR3 protein, CDR3 DNA. A D gene is named only where the DNA matches it firmly. Not all rows give a size; the values are once, few, many and, for expanded clones, a class.

d_call: .
clone_size: once
v_call: TRBV12-3/TRBV12-4
j_call: TRBJ2-1
cdr3_aa: CASRLADNEQFF
cdr3_nt: TGTGCCAGCCGCTTGGCGGACAATGAGCAGTTCTTC

d_call: .
clone_size: .
v_call: TRBV5-1
j_call: TRBJ2-3
cdr3_aa: CASSLKAGARTDTQYF
cdr3_nt: TGCGCCAGCAGCTTGAAGGCGGGGGCCCGCACAGATACGCAGTATTTT

d_call: .
clone_size: .
v_call: TRBV12-3/TRBV12-4
j_call: TRBJ1-6
cdr3_aa: CASGDNGSPLHF
cdr3_nt: TGTGCCAGCGGTGACAACGGTTCACCCCTCCACTTT

d_call: TRBD1
clone_size: .
v_call: TRBV4-1
j_call: TRBJ1-5
cdr3_aa: CASSRSTGLSQPQHF
cdr3_nt: TGCGCCAGCAGCCGCTCGACAGGGCTCAGTCAGCCCCAGCATTTT

d_call: .
clone_size: .
v_call: TRBV7-9
j_call: TRBJ1-1
cdr3_aa: CASSAPNRVTEAFF
cdr3_nt: TGTGCCAGCAGCGCCCCAAACAGGGTCACTGAAGCTTTCTTT

d_call: .
clone_size: .
v_call: TRBV7-9
j_call: TRBJ1-6
cdr3_aa: CASSSTGLGKNSPLHF
cdr3_nt: TGTGCCAGCAGTTCTACGGGACTCGGGAAGAATTCACCCCTCCACTTT

d_call: TRBD1
clone_size: once
v_call: TRBV4-1
j_call: TRBJ1-2
cdr3_aa: CASSQDPGQGGYYGYTF
cdr3_nt: TGCGCCAGCAGCCAAGATCCGGGACAGGGCGGGTACTATGGCTACACCTTC

d_call: TRBD2
clone_size: .
v_call: TRBV4-3
j_call: TRBJ2-2
cdr3_aa: CASSHPAGGDSGELFF
cdr3_nt: TGCGCCAGCAGCCATCCAGCGGGGGGCGATTCCGGGGAGCTGTTTTTT

d_call: .
clone_size: .
v_call: TRBV21-1
j_call: TRBJ1-4
cdr3_aa: CASSKGGRLNEKLFF
cdr3_nt: TGTGCCAGCAGCAAAGGGGGCAGGCTCAATGAAAAACTGTTTTTT

d_call: TRBD1
clone_size: .
v_call: TRBV2
j_call: TRBJ1-1
cdr3_aa: CASTYRGGTEAFF
cdr3_nt: TGTGCCAGCACTTACAGGGGAGGCACTGAAGCTTTCTTT

d_call: .
clone_size: .
v_call: TRBV7-9
j_call: TRBJ1-6
cdr3_aa: CASSSGYYNSPLHF
cdr3_nt: TGTGCCAGCAGCTCAGGGTATTATAATTCACCCCTCCACTTT

d_call: .
clone_size: .
v_call: TRBV2
j_call: TRBJ2-5
cdr3_aa: CASTPIGETQYF
cdr3_nt: TGTGCCAGCACCCCTATTGGAGAGACCCAGTACTTC

d_call: TRBD1
clone_size: .
v_call: TRBV5-4
j_call: TRBJ1-2
cdr3_aa: CASSTGPGTGEVYGYTF
cdr3_nt: TGTGCCAGCAGCACCGGACCTGGGACAGGGGAAGTATATGGCTACACCTTC

d_call: TRBD1
clone_size: .
v_call: TRBV13
j_call: TRBJ1-6
cdr3_aa: CASSLETGGNSPLHF
cdr3_nt: TGTGCCAGCAGCTTAGAGACAGGGGGCAATTCACCCCTCCACTTT

d_call: .
clone_size: .
v_call: TRBV9
j_call: TRBJ1-1
cdr3_aa: CASSDNITNTEAFF
cdr3_nt: TGTGCCAGCAGCGATAACATTACGAACACTGAAGCTTTCTTT

d_call: .
clone_size: .
v_call: TRBV6-1
j_call: TRBJ1-6
cdr3_aa: CASSAPMGTQKGSYNSPLHF
cdr3_nt: TGTGCCAGCAGTGCCCCCATGGGGACACAAAAAGGTTCCTATAATTCACCCCTCCACTTT

d_call: .
clone_size: .
v_call: TRBV7-8
j_call: TRBJ1-2
cdr3_aa: CASSSQGPNYGYTF
cdr3_nt: TGTGCCAGCAGCTCCCAGGGGCCTAACTATGGCTACACCTTC

d_call: TRBD1
clone_size: .
v_call: TRBV27
j_call: TRBJ2-7
cdr3_aa: CASSTGGLDEQYF
cdr3_nt: TGTGCCAGCAGTACAGGGGGTCTGGACGAGCAGTACTTC

d_call: TRBD2
clone_size: .
v_call: TRBV7-2
j_call: TRBJ2-3
cdr3_aa: CASSLASGGGTDTQYF
cdr3_nt: TGTGCCAGCAGCTTAGCTAGCGGGGGGGGCACAGATACGCAGTATTTT

d_call: TRBD2
clone_size: .
v_call: TRBV3-1/TRBV3-2
j_call: TRBJ2-1
cdr3_aa: CASSQGRGGYNEQFF
cdr3_nt: TGTGCCAGCAGCCAGGGCCGGGGGGGATACAATGAGCAGTTCTTC

d_call: .
clone_size: .
v_call: TRBV28
j_call: TRBJ1-5
cdr3_aa: CASSFESPGHQPQHF
cdr3_nt: TGTGCCAGCAGTTTTGAATCTCCAGGGCATCAGCCCCAGCATTTT

d_call: .
clone_size: .
v_call: TRBV5-5
j_call: TRBJ1-2
cdr3_aa: CASSTHRTTGSGYTF
cdr3_nt: TGTGCCAGCAGCACCCACAGGACCACAGGGTCTGGCTACACCTTC

d_call: TRBD1
clone_size: .
v_call: TRBV4-1
j_call: TRBJ2-2
cdr3_aa: CASSRGTGTPIGSGELFF
cdr3_nt: TGCGCCAGCAGCCGGGGGACAGGGACGCCCATCGGATCGGGGGAGCTGTTTTTT

d_call: .
clone_size: .
v_call: TRBV5-1
j_call: TRBJ2-7
cdr3_aa: CASSQLEPLRGENEQYF
cdr3_nt: TGCGCCAGCAGCCAACTCGAGCCCTTGCGGGGCGAAAACGAGCAGTACTTC

d_call: .
clone_size: .
v_call: TRBV5-1
j_call: TRBJ2-2
cdr3_aa: CASTLGGDTGELFF
cdr3_nt: TGCGCCAGCACCCTCGGAGGGGACACCGGGGAGCTGTTTTTT

d_call: .
clone_size: .
v_call: TRBV5-1
j_call: TRBJ2-5
cdr3_aa: CASSPRVLETQYF
cdr3_nt: TGCGCCAGCAGCCCCAGGGTTTTGGAGACCCAGTACTTC

d_call: .
clone_size: .
v_call: TRBV6-2/TRBV6-3
j_call: TRBJ1-1
cdr3_aa: CASSYSQRKGDTEAFF
cdr3_nt: TGTGCCAGCAGTTACTCCCAGAGAAAGGGGGACACTGAAGCTTTCTTT

d_call: .
clone_size: .
v_call: TRBV9
j_call: TRBJ2-7
cdr3_aa: CASSPRRGQVYEQYF
cdr3_nt: TGTGCCAGCAGCCCGAGGCGGGGTCAGGTTTACGAGCAGTACTTC

d_call: .
clone_size: .
v_call: TRBV7-6
j_call: TRBJ1-5
cdr3_aa: CASSLDPSATAQHF
cdr3_nt: TGTGCCAGCAGCTTAGATCCCTCGGCGACAGCCCAGCATTTT

d_call: .
clone_size: .
v_call: TRBV5-5
j_call: TRBJ1-6
cdr3_aa: CASSLMVGGNNSPLHF
cdr3_nt: TGTGCCAGCAGCTTGATGGTAGGGGGAAATAATTCACCCCTCCACTTT

d_call: .
clone_size: .
v_call: TRBV6-5
j_call: TRBJ1-1
cdr3_aa: CASSWGPEAFF
cdr3_nt: TGTGCCAGCAGTTGGGGGCCTGAAGCTTTCTTT

d_call: TRBD1
clone_size: .
v_call: TRBV25-1
j_call: TRBJ2-1
cdr3_aa: CASGQPGTGYNEQFF
cdr3_nt: TGTGCCAGCGGCCAGCCCGGGACAGGGTACAATGAGCAGTTCTTC

d_call: .
clone_size: .
v_call: TRBV2
j_call: TRBJ2-1
cdr3_aa: CASSLRGNMYNEQFF
cdr3_nt: TGTGCCAGCAGCCTCAGGGGAAATATGTACAATGAGCAGTTCTTC